This T cell receptor beta chain is from a study of blood T cell repertoires in COVID-19. Study background: T cells, B-cell-depleted T cells, or PBMCs provided the cDNA or gDNA that served as material.

The CDR3 runs to 14 residues. The germline V gene encodes CDR1 KGHSH and CDR2 LQKENI. V dropped 3 bases and J dropped 5; count of bases not matched to a gene: 5. Cohort allocation depended upon clinical history that participants reported. Before being deemed recovered, Cohort 3 donors had two negative PCRs, clearance, or symptom resolution. Authors' data handling: Reference gene primer amplification in the assay estimated nucleated cell counts. Profiling relied on immunoSEQ multiplex PCR, and the TCRdb table lists in-frame clones only, not all of them. The V and J calls and the clone size are those of that table, but D and trimming were determined from the DNA. The data contain roughly 220,000 clones, about 80% of them singletons.

Sequencing was carried out using PBMCs or T cells enriched from blood (not recorded which). The TCR was taken from a man between 40 and 49 years old who had recovered from COVID-19. The chain combines TRBV18 with TRBJ2-5; TRBD1 matches at 8 bases. CDR3 loop: CASSPEGQAETQYF. In DNA form, the CDR3 reads TGTGCCAGCTCACCGGAGGGACAGGCGGAGACCCAGTACTTC.